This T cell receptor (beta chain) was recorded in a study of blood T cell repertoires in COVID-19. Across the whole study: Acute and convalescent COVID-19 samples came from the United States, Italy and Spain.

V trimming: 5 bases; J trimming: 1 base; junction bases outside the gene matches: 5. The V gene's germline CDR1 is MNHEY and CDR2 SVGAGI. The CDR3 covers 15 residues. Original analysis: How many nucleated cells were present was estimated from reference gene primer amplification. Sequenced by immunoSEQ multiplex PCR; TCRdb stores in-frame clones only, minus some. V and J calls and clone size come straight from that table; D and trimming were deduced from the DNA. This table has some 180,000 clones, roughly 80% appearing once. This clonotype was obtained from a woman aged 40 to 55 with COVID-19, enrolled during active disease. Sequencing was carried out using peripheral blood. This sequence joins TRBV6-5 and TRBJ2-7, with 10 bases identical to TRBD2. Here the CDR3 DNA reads TGTGCCAGCAGTCCTAGCGGGAGTCGTTCCTACGAGCAGTACTTC. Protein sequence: CASSPSGSRSYEQYF.